The clone carrying this T cell receptor (beta chain) has a count of ten or more. Antigen: not known. The data belong to a study of early T cells in non-severe SARS-CoV-2 infection. Looking at the study overall: Whole-blood bulk RNA, unsorted, was sequenced, and chains were unpaired. Overall study findings and caveats: A preference for anti-spike CD8 responses marked VDJdb matching, which missed private and CD4 specificities.

Unique molecular identifiers tagged individual cDNA molecules. TCRdb reanalysed the 5' RACE reads using MiXCR and keeps one entry per CDR3 protein. The profile shows around 70,000 distinct CDR3 sequences, roughly 15% of them singletons. The V end lost 5 bases, the J end lost 10 bases, and 23 bases lay between the germline ends. There are 15 residues in the CDR3. Per the germline V gene, CDR1 is MNHNY and CDR2 is SVGAGI (reference sequence). The sequencing sample was made of whole blood. The receptor comes from an adult who was a healthcare worker with PCR-confirmed SARS-CoV-2 infection or an uninfected control (not recorded which). The chain recombines TRBV6-6 with TRBJ1-1; maybe TRBD1 (5 bases). CDR3 residues: CASSALGAGYDVAFF. CDR3 DNA: TGTGCCAGCAGTGCGCTTGGGGCGGGGTACGATGTAGCTTTCTTT.